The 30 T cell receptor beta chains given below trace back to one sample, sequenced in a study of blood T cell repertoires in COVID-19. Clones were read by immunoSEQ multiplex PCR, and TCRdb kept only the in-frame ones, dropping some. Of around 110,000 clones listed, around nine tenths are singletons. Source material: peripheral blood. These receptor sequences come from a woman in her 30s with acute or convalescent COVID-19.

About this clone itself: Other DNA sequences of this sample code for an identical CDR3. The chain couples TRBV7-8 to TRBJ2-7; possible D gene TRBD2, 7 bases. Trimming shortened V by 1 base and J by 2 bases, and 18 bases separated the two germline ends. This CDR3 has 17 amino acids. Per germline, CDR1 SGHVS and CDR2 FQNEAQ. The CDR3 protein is CASSLVPRGAPPYEQYF. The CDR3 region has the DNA TGTGCCAGCAGCTTAGTGCCCCGGGGGGCCCCTCCCTACGAGCAGTACTTC.

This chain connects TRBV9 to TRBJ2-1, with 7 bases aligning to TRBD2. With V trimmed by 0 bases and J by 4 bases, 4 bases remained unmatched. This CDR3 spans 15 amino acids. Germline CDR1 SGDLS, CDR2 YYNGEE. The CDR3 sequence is CASSVGGREYNEQFF. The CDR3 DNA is TGTGCCAGCAGCGTAGGAGGGCGGGAGTACAATGAGCAGTTCTTC.

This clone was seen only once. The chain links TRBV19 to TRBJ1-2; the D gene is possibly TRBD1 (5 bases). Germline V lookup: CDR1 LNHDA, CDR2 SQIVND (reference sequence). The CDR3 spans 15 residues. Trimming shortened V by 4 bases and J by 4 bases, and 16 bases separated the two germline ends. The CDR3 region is CASSTLGPRGYGYTF. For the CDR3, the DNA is TGTGCCAGTAGTACTTTGGGGCCCCGAGGCTATGGCTACACCTTC. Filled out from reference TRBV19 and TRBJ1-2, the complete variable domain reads DGGITQSPKYLFRKEGQNVTLSCEQNLNHDAMYWYRQDPGQGLRLIYYSQIVNDFQKGDIAEGYSVSREKKESFPLTVTSAQKNPTAFYLCASSTLGPRGYGYTFGSGTRLTVV.

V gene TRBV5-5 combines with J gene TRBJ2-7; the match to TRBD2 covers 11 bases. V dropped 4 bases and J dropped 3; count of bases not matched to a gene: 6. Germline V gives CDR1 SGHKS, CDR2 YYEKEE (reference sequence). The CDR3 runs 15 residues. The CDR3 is CASSPGLAEGYEQYF. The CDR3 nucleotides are TGTGCCAGCAGCCCGGGACTAGCGGAGGGCTACGAGCAGTACTTC.

The CDR3, as DNA: TGTGCCAGCACCCCGGGGTATGGCTACACCTTC. It is translated as CASTPGYGYTF. V gene TRBV12-3 or TRBV12-4 combines with J gene TRBJ1-2, with D hard to call. CDR3 length: 11 amino acids. The V end lost 7 bases, the J end lost 5 bases, and 8 bases lay between the germline ends.

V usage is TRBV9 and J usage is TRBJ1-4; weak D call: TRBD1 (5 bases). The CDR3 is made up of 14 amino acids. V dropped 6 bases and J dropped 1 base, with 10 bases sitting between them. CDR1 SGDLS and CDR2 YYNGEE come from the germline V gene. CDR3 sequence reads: CASTGGGTNEKLFF. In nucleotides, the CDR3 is TGTGCCAGCACCGGGGGAGGAACTAATGAAAAACTGTTTTTT.

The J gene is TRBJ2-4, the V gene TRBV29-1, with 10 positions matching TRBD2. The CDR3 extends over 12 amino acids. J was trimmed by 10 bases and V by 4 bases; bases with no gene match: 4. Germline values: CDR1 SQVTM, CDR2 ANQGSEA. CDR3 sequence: CSVGLAGGIQYF. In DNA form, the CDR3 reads TGCAGCGTTGGATTAGCGGGGGGTATTCAGTACTTC.

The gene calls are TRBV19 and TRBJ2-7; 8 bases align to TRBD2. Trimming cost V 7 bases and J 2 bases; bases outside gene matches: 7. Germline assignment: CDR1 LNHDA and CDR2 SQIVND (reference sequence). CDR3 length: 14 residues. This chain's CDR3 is CASTGAGGTYEQYF. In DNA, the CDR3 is TGTGCCAGTACCGGCGCGGGGGGCACCTACGAGCAGTACTTC. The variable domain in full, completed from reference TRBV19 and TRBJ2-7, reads DGGITQSPKYLFRKEGQNVTLSCEQNLNHDAMYWYRQDPGQGLRLIYYSQIVNDFQKGDIAEGYSVSREKKESFPLTVTSAQKNPTAFYLCASTGAGGTYEQYFGPGTRLTVT.

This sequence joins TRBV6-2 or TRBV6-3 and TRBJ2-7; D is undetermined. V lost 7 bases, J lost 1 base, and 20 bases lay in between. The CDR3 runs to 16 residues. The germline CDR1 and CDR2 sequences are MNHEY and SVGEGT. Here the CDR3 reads CASIPHHLDRSYEQYF. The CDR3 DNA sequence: TGTGCCAGCATCCCCCACCACTTAGATCGGTCCTACGAGCAGTACTTC.

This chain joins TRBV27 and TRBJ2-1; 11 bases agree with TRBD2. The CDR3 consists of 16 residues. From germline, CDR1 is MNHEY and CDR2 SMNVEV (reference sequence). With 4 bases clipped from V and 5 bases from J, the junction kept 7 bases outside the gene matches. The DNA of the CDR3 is TGTGCCAGCAGTTCCCTGGGACTAGCGGAGAACAATGAGCAGTTCTTC. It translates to CASSSLGLAENNEQFF.

The CDR3 bases are TGTGCCAGCAGCCCTAGGCGGGACAGGGAAACTGGAAACACCATATATTTT. Amino acid sequence: CASSPRRDRETGNTIYF. The gene calls are TRBV7-9 and TRBJ1-3; 9 bases are a match to TRBD1. V was pared by 5 bases and J by 2 bases, with 10 bases of the junction left unmatched. Germline V gene lookup returns CDR1 SEHNR and CDR2 FQNEAQ (reference sequence). The CDR3 contains 17 residues.

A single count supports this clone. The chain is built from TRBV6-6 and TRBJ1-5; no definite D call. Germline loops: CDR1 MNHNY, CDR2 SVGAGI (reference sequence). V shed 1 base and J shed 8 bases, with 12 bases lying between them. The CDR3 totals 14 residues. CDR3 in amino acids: CASSYYPFSEPQHF. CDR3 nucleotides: TGTGCCAGCAGTTACTATCCTTTTTCGGAGCCCCAGCATTTT.

The CDR3 DNA sequence: TGTGCCAGCAGTTACGTTTCCCCCCTCCGGGATGAGCGCTATGGCTACACCTTC. This encodes CASSYVSPLRDERYGYTF. The rearrangement links TRBV6-2 or TRBV6-3 to TRBJ1-2; no clear D gene. The CDR3 is 18 residues long. Deletions cut 2 bases from V and 4 bases from J, with 23 bases between. Germline lookup yields CDR1 MNHEY and CDR2 SVGEGT.

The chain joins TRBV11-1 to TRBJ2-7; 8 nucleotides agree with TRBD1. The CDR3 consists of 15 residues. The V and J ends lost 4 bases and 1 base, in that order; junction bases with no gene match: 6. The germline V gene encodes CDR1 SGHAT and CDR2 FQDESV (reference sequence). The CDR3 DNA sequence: TGTGCCAGCAGCTCCCGGACAGGGTTTTCCTACGAGCAGTACTTC. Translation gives CASSSRTGFSYEQYF.

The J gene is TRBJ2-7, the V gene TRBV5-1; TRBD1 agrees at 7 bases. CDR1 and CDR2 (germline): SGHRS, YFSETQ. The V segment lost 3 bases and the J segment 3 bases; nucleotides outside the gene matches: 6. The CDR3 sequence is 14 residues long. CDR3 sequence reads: CASSSQGSGYEQYF. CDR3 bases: TGCGCCAGCAGCTCACAGGGGAGCGGCTACGAGCAGTACTTC.

CDR3 nucleotide sequence: TGTGCCAGCAGGGGCGTCGGACTGGACAATGAGCAGTTCTTC. Protein: CASRGVGLDNEQFF. The rearrangement joins TRBV6-5 to TRBJ2-1, with a possible D match to TRBD2 (5 bases). Trimming pared 6 bases from V and 5 bases from J, leaving 14 bases between. The CDR3 loop spans 14 amino acids. Per germline, CDR1 MNHEY and CDR2 SVGAGI.

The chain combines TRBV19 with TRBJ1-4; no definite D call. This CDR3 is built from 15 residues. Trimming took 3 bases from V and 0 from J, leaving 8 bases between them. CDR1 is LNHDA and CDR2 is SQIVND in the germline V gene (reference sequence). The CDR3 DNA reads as TGTGCCAGTAGTATGGGCCTAACAACTAATGAAAAACTGTTTTTT. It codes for CASSMGLTTNEKLFF.

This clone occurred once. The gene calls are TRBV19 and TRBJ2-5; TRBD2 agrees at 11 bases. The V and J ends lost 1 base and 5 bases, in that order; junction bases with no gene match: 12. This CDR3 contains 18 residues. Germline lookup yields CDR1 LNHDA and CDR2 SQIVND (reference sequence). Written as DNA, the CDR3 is TGTGCCAGTAGTATAGCCCGACTAGCGGGGCCCTTCCAGGAGACCCAGTACTTC. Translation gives CASSIARLAGPFQETQYF.

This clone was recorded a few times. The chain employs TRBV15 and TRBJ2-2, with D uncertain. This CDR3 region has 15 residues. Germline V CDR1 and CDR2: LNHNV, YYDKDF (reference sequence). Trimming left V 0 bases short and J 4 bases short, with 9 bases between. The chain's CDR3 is CATSRDPQSTGELFF. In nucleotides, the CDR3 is TGTGCCACCAGCAGAGATCCCCAGTCCACCGGGGAGCTGTTTTTT.

In nucleotides, the CDR3 is TGTGCCAGCTCACGGAGCAGGGGCGAGCAGTACTTC. It encodes CASSRSRGEQYF. The rearrangement joins TRBV18 to TRBJ2-7; a possible D gene is TRBD1 (6 bases). Trimming removed 4 bases from V and 6 bases from J, with 10 bases in between. CDR1 and CDR2 (germline): KGHSH, LQKENI. This CDR3 comprises 12 residues.

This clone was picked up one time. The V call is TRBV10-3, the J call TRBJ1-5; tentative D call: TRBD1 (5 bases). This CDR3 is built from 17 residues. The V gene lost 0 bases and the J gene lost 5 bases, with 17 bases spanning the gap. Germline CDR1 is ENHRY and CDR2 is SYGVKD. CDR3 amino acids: CAISESPRGDVYQPQHF. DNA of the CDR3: TGTGCCATCAGTGAGTCCCCGCGGGGGGACGTTTATCAGCCCCAGCATTTT.

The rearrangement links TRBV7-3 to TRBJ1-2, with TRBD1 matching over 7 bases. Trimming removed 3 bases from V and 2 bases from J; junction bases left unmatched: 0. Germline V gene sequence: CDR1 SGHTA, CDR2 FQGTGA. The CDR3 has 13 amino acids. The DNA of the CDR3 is TGTGCCAGCAGCTTGGGACAGAACTATGGCTACACCTTC. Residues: CASSLGQNYGYTF.

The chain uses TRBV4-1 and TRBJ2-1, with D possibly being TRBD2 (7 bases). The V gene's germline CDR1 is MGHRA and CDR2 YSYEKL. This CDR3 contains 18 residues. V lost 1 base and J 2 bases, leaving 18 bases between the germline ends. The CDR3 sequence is CASSQAPPGRDTYNEQFF. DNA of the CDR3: TGCGCCAGCAGCCAAGCTCCCCCGGGGAGGGACACCTACAATGAGCAGTTCTTC.

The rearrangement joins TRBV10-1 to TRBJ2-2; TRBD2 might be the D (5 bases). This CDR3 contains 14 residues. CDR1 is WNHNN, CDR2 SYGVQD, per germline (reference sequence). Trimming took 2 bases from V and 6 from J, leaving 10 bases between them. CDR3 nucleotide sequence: TGCGCCAGCAGTGAGACCGGGAAGTCCGGGGAGCTGTTTTTT. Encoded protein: CASSETGKSGELFF.

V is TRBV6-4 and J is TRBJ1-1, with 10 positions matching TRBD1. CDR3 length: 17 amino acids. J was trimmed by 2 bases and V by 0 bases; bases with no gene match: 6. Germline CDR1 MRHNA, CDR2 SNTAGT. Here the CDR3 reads CASSDSDRGLRNTEAFF. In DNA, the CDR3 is TGTGCCAGCAGTGACTCTGACAGGGGGCTGCGAAACACTGAAGCTTTCTTT.

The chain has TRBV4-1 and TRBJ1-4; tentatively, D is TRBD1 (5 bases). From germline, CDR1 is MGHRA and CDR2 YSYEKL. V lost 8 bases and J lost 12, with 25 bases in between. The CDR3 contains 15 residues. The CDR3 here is CASAQDQGPPGELFF. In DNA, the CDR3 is TGCGCCAGCGCACAGGATCAGGGACCACCGGGAGAACTGTTTTTT.

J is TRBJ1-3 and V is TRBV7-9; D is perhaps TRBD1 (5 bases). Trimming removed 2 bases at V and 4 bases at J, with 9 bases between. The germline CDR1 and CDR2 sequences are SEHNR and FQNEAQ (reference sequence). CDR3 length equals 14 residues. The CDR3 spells CASSLSGVGNTIYF. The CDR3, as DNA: TGTGCCAGCAGCTTATCGGGGGTCGGAAACACCATATATTTT.

The CDR3 DNA is TGTGCCAGCAGTGAAGCCGGGACAGGGGTCACTGAAGCTTTCTTT. It encodes CASSEAGTGVTEAFF. The chain recombines TRBV6-1 with TRBJ1-1; TRBD1 aligns across 10 bases. The germline gives CDR1 MNHNS, CDR2 SASEGT. CDR3 length: 15 amino acids. After removal of 0 bases from V and 4 bases from J, the junction contained 2 bases not matched to a gene.

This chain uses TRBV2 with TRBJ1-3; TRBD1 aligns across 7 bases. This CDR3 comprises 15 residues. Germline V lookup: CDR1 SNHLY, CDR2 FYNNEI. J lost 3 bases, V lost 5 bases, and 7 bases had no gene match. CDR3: CASSSTGVNGNTIYF. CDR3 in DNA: TGTGCCAGCAGTTCCACAGGGGTTAATGGAAACACCATATATTTT.

DNA for the CDR3: TGTGCCAGCAGCCGACTAGCGGCCTTCCAAGAGACCCAGTACTTC. This encodes CASSRLAAFQETQYF. The V and J genes are TRBV7-6 and TRBJ2-5, with 9 bases that match TRBD2. V trimming: 5 bases; J trimming: 1 base; junction bases outside the gene matches: 5. The CDR3 is made up of 15 amino acids. Per the germline V gene, CDR1 is SGHVS and CDR2 is FNYEAQ.